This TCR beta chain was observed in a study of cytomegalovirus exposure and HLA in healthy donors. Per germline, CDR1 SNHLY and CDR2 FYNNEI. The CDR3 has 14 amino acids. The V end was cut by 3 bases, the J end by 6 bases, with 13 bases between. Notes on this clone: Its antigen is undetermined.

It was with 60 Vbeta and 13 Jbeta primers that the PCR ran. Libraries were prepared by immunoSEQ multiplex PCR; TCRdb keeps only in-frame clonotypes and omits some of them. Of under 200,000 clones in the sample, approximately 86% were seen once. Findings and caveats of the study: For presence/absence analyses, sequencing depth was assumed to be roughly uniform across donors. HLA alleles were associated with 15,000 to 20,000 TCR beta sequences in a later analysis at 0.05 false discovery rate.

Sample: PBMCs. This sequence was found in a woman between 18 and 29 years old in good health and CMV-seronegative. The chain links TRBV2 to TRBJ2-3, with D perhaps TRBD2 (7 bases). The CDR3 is CASSDAGAQDTQYF. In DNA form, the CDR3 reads TGTGCCAGCAGTGACGCGGGGGCCCAGGATACGCAGTATTTT.